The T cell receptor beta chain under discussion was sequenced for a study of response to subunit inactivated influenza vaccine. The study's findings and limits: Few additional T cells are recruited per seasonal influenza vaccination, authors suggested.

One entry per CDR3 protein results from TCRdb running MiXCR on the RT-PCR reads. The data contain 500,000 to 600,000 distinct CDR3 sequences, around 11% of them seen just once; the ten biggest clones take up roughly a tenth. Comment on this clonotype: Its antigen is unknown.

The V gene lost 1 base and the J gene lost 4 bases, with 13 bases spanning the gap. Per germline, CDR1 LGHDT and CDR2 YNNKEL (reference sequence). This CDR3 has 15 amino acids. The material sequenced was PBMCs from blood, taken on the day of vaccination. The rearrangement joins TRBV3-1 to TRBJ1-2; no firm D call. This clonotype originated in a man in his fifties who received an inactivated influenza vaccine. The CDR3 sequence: CASSQAKGGGYGYTF. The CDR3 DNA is TGTGCCAGCAGCCAAGCAAAGGGAGGAGGCTATGGCTACACCTTC.